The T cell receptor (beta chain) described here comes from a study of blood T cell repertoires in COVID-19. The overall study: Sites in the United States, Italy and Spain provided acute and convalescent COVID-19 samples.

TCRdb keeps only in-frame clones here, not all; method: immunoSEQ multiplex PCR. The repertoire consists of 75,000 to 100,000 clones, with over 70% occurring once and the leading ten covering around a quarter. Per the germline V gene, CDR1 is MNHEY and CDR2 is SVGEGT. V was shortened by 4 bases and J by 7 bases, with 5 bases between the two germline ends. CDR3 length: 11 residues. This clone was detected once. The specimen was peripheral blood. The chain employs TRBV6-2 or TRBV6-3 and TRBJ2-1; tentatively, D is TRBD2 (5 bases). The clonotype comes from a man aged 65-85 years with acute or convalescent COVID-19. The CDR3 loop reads CASSSGNEQFF. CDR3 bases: TGTGCCAGCAGTTCGGGGAATGAGCAGTTCTTC.